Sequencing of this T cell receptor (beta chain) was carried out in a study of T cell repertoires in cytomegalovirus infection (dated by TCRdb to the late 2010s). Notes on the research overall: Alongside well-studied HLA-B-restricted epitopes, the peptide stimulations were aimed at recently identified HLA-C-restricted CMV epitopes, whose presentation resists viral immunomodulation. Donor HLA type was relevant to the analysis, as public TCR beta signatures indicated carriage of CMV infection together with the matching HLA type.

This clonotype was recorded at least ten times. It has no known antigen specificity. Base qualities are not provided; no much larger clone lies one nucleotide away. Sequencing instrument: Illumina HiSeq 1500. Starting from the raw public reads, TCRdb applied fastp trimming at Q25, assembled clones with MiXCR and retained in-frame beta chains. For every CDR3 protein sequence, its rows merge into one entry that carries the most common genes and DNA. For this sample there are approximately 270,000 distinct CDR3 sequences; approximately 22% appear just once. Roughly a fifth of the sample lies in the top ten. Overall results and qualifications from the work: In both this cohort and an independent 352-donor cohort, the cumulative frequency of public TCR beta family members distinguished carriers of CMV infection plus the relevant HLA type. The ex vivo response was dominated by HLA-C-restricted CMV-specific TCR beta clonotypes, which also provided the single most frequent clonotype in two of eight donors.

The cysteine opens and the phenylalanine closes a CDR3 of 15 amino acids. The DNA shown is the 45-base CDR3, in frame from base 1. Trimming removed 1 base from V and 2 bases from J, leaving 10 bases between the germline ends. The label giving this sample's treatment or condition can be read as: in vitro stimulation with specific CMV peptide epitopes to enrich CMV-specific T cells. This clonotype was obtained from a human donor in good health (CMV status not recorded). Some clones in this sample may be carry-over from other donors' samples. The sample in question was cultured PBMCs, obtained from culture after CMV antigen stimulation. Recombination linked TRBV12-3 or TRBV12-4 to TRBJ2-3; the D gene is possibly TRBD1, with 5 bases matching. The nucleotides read TGTGCCAGCAGTTTAGACGGACAAGACACAGATACGCAGTATTTT. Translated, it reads CASSLDGQDTDTQYF.